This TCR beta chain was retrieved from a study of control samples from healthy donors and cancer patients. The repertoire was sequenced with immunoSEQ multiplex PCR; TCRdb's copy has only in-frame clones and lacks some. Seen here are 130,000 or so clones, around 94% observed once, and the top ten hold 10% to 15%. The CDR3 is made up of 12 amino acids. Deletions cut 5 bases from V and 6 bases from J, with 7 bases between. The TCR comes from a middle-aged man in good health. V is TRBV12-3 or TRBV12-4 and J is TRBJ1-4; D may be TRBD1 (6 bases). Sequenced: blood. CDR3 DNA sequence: TGTGCCAGCAGTCGGACAGATGAAAAACTGTTTTTT. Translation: CASSRTDEKLFF.